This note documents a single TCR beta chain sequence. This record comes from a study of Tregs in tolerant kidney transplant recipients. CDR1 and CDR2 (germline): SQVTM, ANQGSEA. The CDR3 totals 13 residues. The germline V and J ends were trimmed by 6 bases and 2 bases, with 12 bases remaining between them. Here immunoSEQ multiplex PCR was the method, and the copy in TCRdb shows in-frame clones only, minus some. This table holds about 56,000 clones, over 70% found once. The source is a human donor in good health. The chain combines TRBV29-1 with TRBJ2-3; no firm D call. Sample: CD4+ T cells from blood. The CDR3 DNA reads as TGCAGCGTGTTTGGACGGTACACAGATACGCAGTATTTT. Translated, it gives CSVFGRYTDTQYF.